This TCR beta chain appears in the sequencing data of a study of shared clonotypes between healthy human individuals. Naive CD8 cells lacked CD45RO and underwent positive selection for CCR7, leaving out terminally differentiated effector memory CD45RA+ cells. Some clones are missing from TCRdb's copy, which holds only in-frame ones; the method was immunoSEQ multiplex PCR. Of under 2,000,000 clones listed, approximately 94% are singletons. The V and J ends lost 1 base and 2 bases, in that order; junction bases with no gene match: 4. CDR1 is SGHAT and CDR2 is FQNNGV in the germline V gene. CDR3 length equals 16 residues.

Material: naive CD8+ T cells sorted from blood. V is TRBV11-2 and J is TRBJ2-7; 11 nucleotides match TRBD2. This TCR derives from a man younger than 30 in good health. CDR3 residues: CASSLALAGVTYEQYF. The CDR3 region has the DNA TGTGCCAGCAGCTTAGCACTAGCGGGGGTAACCTACGAGCAGTACTTC.